Here is one T cell receptor beta chain with its context. This entry is derived from a study of blood T cell repertoires in COVID-19. The germline V gene encodes CDR1 SGHTS and CDR2 YDEGEE. There are 14 residues in the CDR3. Trimming removed 0 bases from V and 7 bases from J, with 13 bases in between. The table came from immunoSEQ multiplex PCR; TCRdb's copy has only in-frame clones and leaves some out. In the table there are approximately 350,000 clones, 89% of which are singletons. Material for sequencing was peripheral blood. The chain combines TRBV5-8 with TRBJ1-2, with no clear D. This TCR came from a man aged 40-49 years with acute or convalescent COVID-19. The CDR3 bases are TGTGCCAGCAGCTTGGGGGCCGAATATCGTGGCTACACCTTC. Its translation is CASSLGAEYRGYTF.